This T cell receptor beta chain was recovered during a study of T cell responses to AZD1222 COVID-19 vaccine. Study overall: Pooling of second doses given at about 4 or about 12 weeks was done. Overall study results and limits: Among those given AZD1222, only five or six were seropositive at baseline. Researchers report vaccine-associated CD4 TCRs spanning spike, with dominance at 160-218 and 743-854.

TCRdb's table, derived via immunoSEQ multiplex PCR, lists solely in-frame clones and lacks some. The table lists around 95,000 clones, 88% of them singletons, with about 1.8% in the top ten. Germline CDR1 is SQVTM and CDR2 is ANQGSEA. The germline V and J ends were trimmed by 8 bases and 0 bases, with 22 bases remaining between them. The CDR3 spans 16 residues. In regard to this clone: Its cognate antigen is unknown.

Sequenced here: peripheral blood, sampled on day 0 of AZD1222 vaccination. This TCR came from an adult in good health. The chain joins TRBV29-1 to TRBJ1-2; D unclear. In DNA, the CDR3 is TGCAGCTGGAGCCGGGTGGGCAGCTTATCTAACTATGGCTACACCTTC. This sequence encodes CSWSRVGSLSNYGYTF.